Presented here are 12 T cell receptor beta chains from one specimen sequenced in a study of control samples from healthy donors and cancer patients. Sequencing used immunoSEQ multiplex PCR; TCRdb keeps in-frame clones, though not all of them. The sample includes about 140,000 clones, roughly nine tenths of them seen just once. The sequenced material came from blood. These TCRs come from a young man in good health.

CDR3 region: CASSPHSSLASPLHF. Written as DNA, the CDR3 is TGTGCCAGCAGCCCCCACAGCAGCTTGGCTTCACCCCTCCACTTT. The chain combines TRBV14 with TRBJ1-6; D not certain. The CDR3 spans 15 residues. The V gene's germline CDR1 is SGHDN and CDR2 FVKESK. Trimming stripped 4 bases from V and 9 bases from J, with 16 bases between.

This CDR3 is CSPELRQGGTDTQYF. CDR3 nucleotides: TGCAGCCCTGAACTTAGACAGGGCGGCACAGATACGCAGTATTTT. V and J are TRBV29-1 and TRBJ2-3; 7 bases match TRBD1. With 8 bases clipped from V and 1 base from J, the junction kept 12 bases outside the gene matches. The germline CDR1 and CDR2 sequences are SQVTM and ANQGSEA. The CDR3 sequence is 15 residues long.

The genes are TRBV29-1 and TRBJ2-5; no firm D call. Germline V gene lookup returns CDR1 SQVTM and CDR2 ANQGSEA. Trimming took off 3 bases at V and 2 bases at J, with 13 bases between the two ends. The CDR3 has 14 amino acids. CDR3 DNA sequence: TGCAGCGTTGACCGTCGACTGGCACAAGAGACCCAGTACTTC. The encoded protein is CSVDRRLAQETQYF. Complete variable domain (other parts from reference TRBV29-1 and TRBJ2-5): SAVISQKPSRDICQRGTSLTIQCQVDSQVTMMFWYRQQPGQSLTLIATANQGSEATYESGFVIDKFPISRPNLTFSTLTVSNMSPEDSSIYLCSVDRRLAQETQYFGPGTRLLVL.

The V call is TRBV2, the J call TRBJ1-4; D gene ambiguous. CDR1 and CDR2 from the germline V gene are SNHLY and FYNNEI. This CDR3 comprises 11 residues. V was pared by 4 bases and J by 7 bases, with 4 bases between. CDR3 coding DNA: TGTGCCAGCAGTGTAAGTGAAAAACTGTTTTTT. The encoded protein is CASSVSEKLFF.

This chain links TRBV6-4 with TRBJ2-3; weak D call: TRBD2 (6 bases). Between the trimmed V and J ends, which lost 8 bases and 0 bases, there was a span of 15 bases. Germline CDR1 and CDR2: MRHNA and SNTAGT. The CDR3 is 15 residues long. The CDR3 sequence: CASATVGGSTDTQYF. The CDR3 bases are TGTGCCAGCGCCACTGTCGGGGGAAGCACAGATACGCAGTATTTT.

J is TRBJ2-1 and V is TRBV5-6; 12 bases line up with TRBD1. V dropped 3 bases and J dropped 5; count of bases not matched to a gene: 0. Germline V gene sequence: CDR1 SGHDT, CDR2 YYEEEE. The CDR3 has 14 residues. For the CDR3, the DNA is TGTGCCAGCAGCTGGGACAGGGGGCACAATGAGCAGTTCTTC. It codes for CASSWDRGHNEQFF.

This sequence joins TRBV27 and TRBJ1-1; D gene uncertain. Germline CDR1 is MNHEY and CDR2 is SMNVEV (reference sequence). The CDR3 totals 12 residues. Trimming removed 6 bases from V and 8 bases from J, with 13 bases in between. CDR3 coding DNA: TGTGCCAGCAGCCGGGGTCTCGGGGAAGCTTTCTTT. Amino acid sequence: CASSRGLGEAFF.

V and J are TRBV11-2 and TRBJ2-1, with a possible D match to TRBD2 (5 bases). The V end was cut by 1 base, the J end by 4 bases, with 17 bases between. CDR3 size: 17 residues. The germline V gene encodes CDR1 SGHAT and CDR2 FQNNGV. CDR3 DNA sequence: TGTGCCAGCAGCTTAGTAACTTCCCGGGGTCCTTACAATGAGCAGTTCTTC. Translation: CASSLVTSRGPYNEQFF.

This chain connects TRBV12-5 to TRBJ1-2; 10 nucleotides match TRBD1. Germline CDR1 LGHNT, CDR2 FRNRAP. The CDR3 has 18 amino acids. J gave up 4 bases and V 4 bases, and 15 bases lay outside the gene matches. The CDR3: CASGYSQTETGGGYGYTF. The CDR3 nucleotides are TGTGCTAGTGGTTACTCCCAGACTGAGACAGGGGGCGGCTATGGCTACACCTTC.

The chain employs TRBV30 and TRBJ2-5; 10 bases match TRBD2. After removal of 0 bases from V and 7 bases from J, the junction contained 8 bases not matched to a gene. The length of the CDR3 is 15 residues. Germline values: CDR1 GTSNPN, CDR2 SVGIG (reference sequence). The CDR3 DNA is TGTGCCTGGAGTGTACAGCGGGGGGGCCCCGGGACCCAGTACTTC. Protein: CAWSVQRGGPGTQYF.

V usage is TRBV3-1 (or the pseudogene TRBV3-2) and J usage is TRBJ1-1, with D perhaps TRBD1 (5 bases). CDR3 length: 13 amino acids. The germline gives CDR1 LGHDT, CDR2 YNNKEL (reference sequence). V lost 1 base to trimming and J lost 9 bases, with 12 bases between them. The chain's CDR3 is CASSQGRGVKAFF. The CDR3 DNA is TGTGCCAGCAGCCAAGGGAGAGGGGTGAAAGCTTTCTTT.

This clone was detected only once. The V gene is TRBV15, the J gene TRBJ1-2; D uncertain. Germline values: CDR1 LNHNV, CDR2 YYDKDF (reference sequence). Trimming removed 3 bases from V and 5 bases from J, with 1 base in between. The CDR3 runs to 10 residues. DNA for the CDR3: TGTGCCACCAGCAGGTATGGCTACACCTTC. Translating gives CATSRYGYTF. Full variable domain (outside the CDR3, taken from reference TRBV15 and TRBJ1-2): DAMVIQNPRYQVTQFGKPVTLSCSQTLNHNVMYWYQQKSSQAPKLLFHYYDKDFNNEADTPDNFQSRRPNTSFCFLDIRSPGLGDTAMYLCATSRYGYTFGSGTRLTVV.